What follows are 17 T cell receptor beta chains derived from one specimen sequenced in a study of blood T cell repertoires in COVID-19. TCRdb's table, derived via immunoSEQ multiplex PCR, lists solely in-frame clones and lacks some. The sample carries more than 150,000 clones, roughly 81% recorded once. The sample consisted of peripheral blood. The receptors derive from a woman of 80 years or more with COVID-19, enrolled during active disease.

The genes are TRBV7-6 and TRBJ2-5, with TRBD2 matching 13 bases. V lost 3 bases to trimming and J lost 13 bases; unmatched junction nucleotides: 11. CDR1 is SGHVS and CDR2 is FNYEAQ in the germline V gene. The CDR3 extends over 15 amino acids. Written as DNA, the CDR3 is TGTGCCAGCAGCTTCTCCGGACTAGCGGGGGACTCTCTGTACTTC. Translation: CASSFSGLAGDSLYF.

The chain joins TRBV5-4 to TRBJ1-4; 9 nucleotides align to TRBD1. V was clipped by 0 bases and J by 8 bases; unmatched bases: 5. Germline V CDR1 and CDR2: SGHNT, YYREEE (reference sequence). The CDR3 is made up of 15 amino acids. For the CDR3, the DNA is TGTGCCAGCAGCTTGGGGGACAGGGCAGGGGAAAAACTGTTTTTT. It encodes CASSLGDRAGEKLFF.

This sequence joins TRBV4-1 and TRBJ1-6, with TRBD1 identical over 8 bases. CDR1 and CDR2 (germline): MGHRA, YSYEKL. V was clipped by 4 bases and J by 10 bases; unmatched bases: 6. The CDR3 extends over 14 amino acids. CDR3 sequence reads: CASSLRQGRSPLHF. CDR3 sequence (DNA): TGCGCCAGCAGCCTAAGACAGGGGAGGTCACCCCTCCACTTT.

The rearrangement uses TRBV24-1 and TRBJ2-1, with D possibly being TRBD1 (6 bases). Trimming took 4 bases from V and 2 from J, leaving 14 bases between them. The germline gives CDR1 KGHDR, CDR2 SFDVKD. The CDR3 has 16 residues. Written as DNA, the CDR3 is TGTGCCACCAGTGACCCGGACAGTTCTACCTACAATGAGCAGTTCTTC. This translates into CATSDPDSSTYNEQFF.

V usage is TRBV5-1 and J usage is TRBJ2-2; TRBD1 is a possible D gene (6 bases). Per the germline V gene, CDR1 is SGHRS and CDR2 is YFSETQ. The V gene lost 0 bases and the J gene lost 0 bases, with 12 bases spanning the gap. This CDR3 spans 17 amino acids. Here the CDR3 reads CASSLASRDTNTGELFF. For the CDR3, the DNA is TGCGCCAGCAGCTTGGCAAGCCGGGACACGAACACCGGGGAGCTGTTTTTT.

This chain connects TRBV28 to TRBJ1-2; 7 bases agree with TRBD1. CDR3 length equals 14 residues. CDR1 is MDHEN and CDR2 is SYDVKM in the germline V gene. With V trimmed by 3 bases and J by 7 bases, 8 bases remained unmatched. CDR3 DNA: TGTGCCAGCAGTTTGGACAGGTTTACGGGTGGCTACACCTTC. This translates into CASSLDRFTGGYTF.

The CDR3, as DNA: TGCAGCGTTGTTCGGACTGAAGCTTTCTTT. Its translation is CSVVRTEAFF. V usage is TRBV29-1 and J usage is TRBJ1-1; D remains ambiguous. Germline V gives CDR1 SQVTM, CDR2 ANQGSEA. The CDR3 has 10 residues. Between the trimmed V and J ends, which lost 4 bases and 5 bases, there was a span of 5 bases. Supplemented by reference TRBV29-1 and TRBJ1-1, the full variable domain reads SAVISQKPSRDICQRGTSLTIQCQVDSQVTMMFWYRQQPGQSLTLIATANQGSEATYESGFVIDKFPISRPNLTFSTLTVSNMSPEDSSIYLCSVVRTEAFFGQGTRLTVV.

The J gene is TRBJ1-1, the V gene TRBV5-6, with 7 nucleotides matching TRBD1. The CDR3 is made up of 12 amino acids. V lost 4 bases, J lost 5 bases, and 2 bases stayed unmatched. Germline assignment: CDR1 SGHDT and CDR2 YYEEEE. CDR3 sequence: CASSPGGTEAFF. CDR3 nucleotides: TGTGCCAGCAGCCCAGGGGGGACTGAAGCTTTCTTT.

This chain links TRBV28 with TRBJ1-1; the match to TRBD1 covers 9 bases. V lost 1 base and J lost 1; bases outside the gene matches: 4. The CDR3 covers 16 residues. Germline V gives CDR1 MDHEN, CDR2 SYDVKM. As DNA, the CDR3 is TGTGCCAGCAGTTTATTACAGGGGGCCCGGAACACTGAAGCTTTCTTT. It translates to CASSLLQGARNTEAFF.

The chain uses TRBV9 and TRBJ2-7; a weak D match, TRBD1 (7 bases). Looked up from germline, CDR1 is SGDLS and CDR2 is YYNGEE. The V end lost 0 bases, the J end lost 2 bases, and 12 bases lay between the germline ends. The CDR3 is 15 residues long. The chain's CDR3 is CASSVGQGGAYEQYF. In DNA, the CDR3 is TGTGCCAGCAGCGTAGGCCAGGGGGGAGCCTACGAGCAGTACTTC.

The CDR3, as DNA: TGTGCCAGCAGCGTAGCTCAACTAGCGGGCTACAATGAGCAGTTCTTC. It encodes CASSVAQLAGYNEQFF. This rearrangement joins TRBV9 to TRBJ2-1, with 9 bases aligning to TRBD2. The CDR3 consists of 16 residues. Trimming cost V 0 bases and J 3 bases; bases outside gene matches: 4. Germline V gene sequence: CDR1 SGDLS, CDR2 YYNGEE.

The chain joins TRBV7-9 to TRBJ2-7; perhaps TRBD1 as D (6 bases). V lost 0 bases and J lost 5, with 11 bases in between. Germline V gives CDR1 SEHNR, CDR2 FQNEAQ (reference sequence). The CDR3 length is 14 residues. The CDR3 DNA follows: TGTGCCAGCAGCTTAGCCCCACAGGGTAACGAGCAGTACTTC. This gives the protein CASSLAPQGNEQYF.

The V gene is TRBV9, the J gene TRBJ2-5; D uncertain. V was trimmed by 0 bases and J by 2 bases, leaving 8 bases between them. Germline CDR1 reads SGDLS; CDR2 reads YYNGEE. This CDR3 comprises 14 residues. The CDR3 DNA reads TGTGCCAGCAGCGTAGGAGGTTTTCAAGAGACCCAGTACTTC. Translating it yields CASSVGGFQETQYF. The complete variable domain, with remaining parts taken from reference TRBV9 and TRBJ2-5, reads DSGVTQTPKHLITATGQRVTLRCSPRSGDLSVYWYQQSLDQGLQFLIQYYNGEERAKGNILERFSAQQFPDLHSELNLSSLELGDSALYFCASSVGGFQETQYFGPGTRLLVL.

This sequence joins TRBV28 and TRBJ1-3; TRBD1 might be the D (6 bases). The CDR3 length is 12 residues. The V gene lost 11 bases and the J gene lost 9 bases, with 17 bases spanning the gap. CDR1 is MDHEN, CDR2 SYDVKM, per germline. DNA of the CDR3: TGTGCCGTCCGGGGGGCCCGGAGCACCATATATTTT. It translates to CAVRGARSTIYF.

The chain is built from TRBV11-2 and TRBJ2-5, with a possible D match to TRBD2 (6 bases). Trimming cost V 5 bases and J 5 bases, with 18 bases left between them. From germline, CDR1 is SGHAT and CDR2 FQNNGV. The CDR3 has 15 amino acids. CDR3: CASSPWTGAGETQYF. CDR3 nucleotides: TGTGCCAGCAGCCCTTGGACTGGGGCGGGGGAGACCCAGTACTTC.

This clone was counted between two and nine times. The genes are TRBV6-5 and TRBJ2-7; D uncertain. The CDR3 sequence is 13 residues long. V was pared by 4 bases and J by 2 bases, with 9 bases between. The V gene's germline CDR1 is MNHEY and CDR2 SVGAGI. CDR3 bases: TGTGCCAGCAGTTTCGCCCAGGCCTACGAGCAGTACTTC. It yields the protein CASSFAQAYEQYF.

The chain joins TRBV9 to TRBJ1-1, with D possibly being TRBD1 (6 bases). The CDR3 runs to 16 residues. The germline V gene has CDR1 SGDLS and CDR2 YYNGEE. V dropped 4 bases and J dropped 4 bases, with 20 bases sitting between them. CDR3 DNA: TGTGCCAGCAGCCCCCCCTGGGGGAGGGGGACCACTGAAGCTTTCTTT. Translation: CASSPPWGRGTTEAFF.